A single TCR beta chain is shown here with its context. In the original analysis: Using reference gene primer amplification, nucleated cell counts were estimated. The assay was immunoSEQ multiplex PCR, and TCRdb's table has in-frame clones only and misses some. The V and J calls and clone size were taken over from that table, and D and trimming were inferred from the DNA. Altogether approximately 240,000 clones are present, less than 85% being singletons, with the ten largest covering roughly 4.6%. This sample stems from a study of blood T cell repertoires in COVID-19. Study overall: The United States, Italy and Spain were the sources of the acute and convalescent COVID-19 samples. PBMCs, B-cell-depleted T cells, or T cells were the source of the cDNA or gDNA that made up the material.

The sequence was obtained from a woman of 80 years or more with active or convalescent COVID-19. The sequencing sample was made of peripheral blood.

CDR3 sequence reads: CSVRTGREETQYF. The CDR3 DNA reads TGCAGCGTCCGGACGGGGAGAGAAGAGACCCAGTACTTC. The chain joins TRBV29-1 to TRBJ2-5, with D possibly matching TRBD2 (5 bases). This CDR3 has 13 residues. CDR1 and CDR2 from the germline V gene are SQVTM and ANQGSEA. V was clipped by 6 bases and J by 3 bases, with 14 bases between them.